These 13 T cell receptor beta chains were all obtained from the same sample, sequenced in a study of cytomegalovirus exposure and HLA in healthy donors. Vbeta (60) and Jbeta (13) primers were used in the PCR. Clones were sequenced by immunoSEQ multiplex PCR, and TCRdb holds only the in-frame ones, with some missing. The sample carries roughly 180,000 clones, 9.5% recorded once. The sample was PBMCs. The receptors here all came from a woman younger than 45 in good health and CMV-seropositive.

This clone was picked up a small number of times. The chain employs TRBV27 and TRBJ2-5; D might be TRBD1 (6 bases). Judging by the DNA end, TRBJ2-7 fits better; the J call may be wrong. The CDR3 runs to 15 residues. Looked up from germline, CDR1 is MNHEY and CDR2 is SMNVEV (reference sequence). The CDR3 nucleotides are TGTGCCAGCAGTTCCCCGGGACAAGGACCTTACGAGCAGTACTTC. This encodes CASSSPGQGPYEQYF.

The chain couples TRBV9 to TRBJ2-1, with TRBD2 identical over 8 bases. The V segment lost 0 bases and the J segment 6 bases; nucleotides outside the gene matches: 5. This CDR3 contains 15 residues. CDR1 SGDLS and CDR2 YYNGEE come from the germline V gene. CDR3 protein: CASSVGSGNPNEQFF. The CDR3 bases are TGTGCCAGCAGCGTAGGTAGCGGGAATCCCAATGAGCAGTTCTTC.

The chain uses TRBV5-8 and TRBJ2-1; D gene uncertain. V was clipped by 0 bases and J by 7 bases, with 8 bases between them. From germline, CDR1 is SGHTS and CDR2 YDEGEE. The CDR3 consists of 13 residues. The CDR3 sequence: CASSLGAENEQFF. As DNA, the CDR3 is TGTGCCAGCAGCTTGGGTGCGGAAAATGAGCAGTTCTTC.

There are a few counts of this clone. The V call is TRBV7-9, the J call TRBJ2-3, with TRBD2 matching 9 bases. This CDR3 contains 16 residues. Germline trimming cut 5 bases from V and 0 bases from J; bases unmatched to any gene: 6. Germline V lookup: CDR1 SEHNR, CDR2 FQNEAQ (reference sequence). CDR3 sequence reads: CASSQSGRTSTDTQYF. The CDR3 DNA is TGTGCCAGCAGCCAGAGCGGGAGGACTAGCACAGATACGCAGTATTTT.

This chain joins TRBV27 and TRBJ2-5; 8 bases map to TRBD1. The V and J ends lost 4 bases and 2 bases, in that order; junction bases with no gene match: 6. Germline loops: CDR1 MNHEY, CDR2 SMNVEV (reference sequence). The CDR3 loop spans 15 amino acids. This CDR3 reads CASSSHRQGQETQYF. DNA for the CDR3: TGTGCCAGCAGTTCCCATCGACAGGGGCAAGAGACCCAGTACTTC.

This clone was seen just once. The chain employs TRBV6-4 and TRBJ2-7, with 10 bases matching TRBD2. Germline trimming cut 4 bases from V and 2 bases from J; bases unmatched to any gene: 2. Germline CDR1 and CDR2: MRHNA and SNTAGT. The CDR3 covers 14 residues. The CDR3, as DNA: TGTGCCAGCAGTGCACTAGCGGGACCCTACGAGCAGTACTTC. It codes for CASSALAGPYEQYF.

This clone was recorded a few times. CDR3 region: CASRDHGGTEAFF. In DNA, the CDR3 is TGTGCCAGCAGGGATCACGGGGGCACTGAAGCTTTCTTT. V and J are TRBV2 and TRBJ1-1; D is perhaps TRBD1 (5 bases). The germline V and J ends were trimmed by 6 bases and 4 bases, with 12 bases remaining between them. Germline V gene sequence: CDR1 SNHLY, CDR2 FYNNEI. This CDR3 comprises 13 residues. Full variable domain (outside the CDR3, taken from reference TRBV2 and TRBJ1-1): EPEVTQTPSHQVTQMGQEVILRCVPISNHLYFYWYRQILGQKVEFLVSFYNNEISEKSEIFDDQFSVERPDGSNFTLKIRSTKLEDSAMYFCASRDHGGTEAFFGQGTRLTVV.

The chain carries TRBV19 and TRBJ1-3, with 11 bases that match TRBD1. The CDR3 length is 15 residues. The V gene's germline CDR1 is LNHDA and CDR2 SQIVND (reference sequence). V was clipped by 5 bases and J by 6 bases; unmatched bases: 6. The CDR3 region has the DNA TGTGCCAGTAGTGGCCGGGACAGGGGGGAAAACACCATATATTTT. Translating it yields CASSGRDRGENTIYF.

The genes are TRBV7-9 and TRBJ2-3; 7 nucleotides agree with TRBD2. The germline V gene has CDR1 SEHNR and CDR2 FQNEAQ (reference sequence). This CDR3 contains 13 residues. V lost 8 bases and J lost 4; bases outside the gene matches: 6. This CDR3 reads CASSREEADTQYF. The CDR3, as DNA: TGTGCCAGCTCCCGGGAGGAGGCAGATACGCAGTATTTT.

This chain links TRBV7-2 with TRBJ2-1; 9 nucleotides line up with TRBD2. Germline-derived CDR1 and CDR2 are SGHTA and FQGNSA. CDR3 length equals 16 residues. With 5 bases clipped from V and 8 bases from J, the junction kept 13 bases outside the gene matches. CDR3: CASSAVSGRNGDEQFF. DNA of the CDR3: TGTGCCAGCAGCGCCGTGAGCGGGAGGAATGGGGATGAGCAGTTCTTC.

The sample holds a few counts of this clone. The CDR3 protein is CASSIVSRGSNQPQHF. CDR3 nucleotides: TGTGCCAGTAGTATAGTATCCAGGGGGAGCAATCAGCCCCAGCATTTT. This rearrangement joins TRBV19 to TRBJ1-5; 7 bases are a match to TRBD1. Trimming took 1 base from V and 1 from J; bases not matched to a gene: 4. Germline assignment: CDR1 LNHDA and CDR2 SQIVND (reference sequence). The CDR3 extends over 16 amino acids.

The sample holds a few counts of this clone. This chain joins TRBV5-1 and TRBJ1-4, with D possibly being TRBD1 (5 bases). The V and J ends lost 1 base and 7 bases respectively, with 11 bases between them. CDR1 and CDR2 from the germline V gene are SGHRS and YFSETQ. This CDR3 has 14 amino acids. The CDR3 DNA reads TGCGCCAGCAGCTTGTTGGGGCGCCGTGAAAAACTGTTTTTT. Encoded protein: CASSLLGRREKLFF.

The CDR3 DNA follows: TGCAGCGTTCACGGACTCACTGCGGGATACCAAGAGACCCAGTACTTC. Protein sequence: CSVHGLTAGYQETQYF. The chain is built from TRBV29-1 and TRBJ2-5; weak D call: TRBD2 (6 bases). Germline V gene sequence: CDR1 SQVTM, CDR2 ANQGSEA. The V end was cut by 5 bases, the J end by 0 bases, with 19 bases between. The CDR3 loop spans 16 amino acids.